Presented here are 7 T cell receptor beta chains from one specimen sequenced in a study of T cell responses to AZD1222 COVID-19 vaccine. Measured with immunoSEQ multiplex PCR; TCRdb has only the in-frame clones, and not every one. The repertoire has more than 110,000 clones, approximately 90% of them found once; the top ten carry around 5%. This sample comprised peripheral blood, obtained on day 0 of AZD1222 vaccination. All receptors derive from an adult in good health.

The V gene is TRBV19, the J gene TRBJ2-1; no clear D. Trimming pared 5 bases from V and 0 bases from J, leaving 8 bases between. CDR1 and CDR2 (germline): LNHDA, SQIVND (reference sequence). The CDR3 runs to 14 residues. CDR3 bases: TGTGCCAGTAGTTGGGCGAGCTCCTACAATGAGCAGTTCTTC. This translates into CASSWASSYNEQFF.

Only one count was recorded for this clone. The rearrangement links TRBV30 to TRBJ1-5, with D tentatively TRBD1 (5 bases). There are 12 residues in the CDR3. V lost 3 bases to trimming and J lost 6 bases, with 9 bases between them. Germline V lookup: CDR1 GTSNPN, CDR2 SVGIG (reference sequence). The CDR3 reads CAWSYGAQPQHF. CDR3 sequence (DNA): TGTGCCTGGAGCTACGGGGCTCAGCCCCAGCATTTT.

The J gene is TRBJ1-4, the V gene TRBV6-5; D unclear. CDR1 and CDR2 (germline): MNHEY, SVGAGI. V shed 6 bases and J shed 7 bases, with 12 bases lying between them. The CDR3 covers 13 residues. In nucleotides, the CDR3 is TGTGCCAGCAGCCCCGGACGGCTTGAAAAACTGTTTTTT. It encodes CASSPGRLEKLFF.

The chain recombines TRBV9 with TRBJ2-1; 11 bases fit TRBD2. The CDR3 runs 16 residues. Germline CDR1 is SGDLS and CDR2 is YYNGEE. The V and J ends lost 1 base and 11 bases, in that order; junction bases with no gene match: 11. The CDR3 loop is CASSVSITSGGPKQFF. In nucleotides, the CDR3 is TGTGCCAGCAGCGTAAGTATAACTAGCGGGGGACCCAAGCAGTTCTTC.

This chain connects TRBV9 to TRBJ2-3; 7 bases agree with TRBD2. V lost 0 bases to trimming and J lost 4 bases; unmatched junction nucleotides: 5. CDR1 is SGDLS, CDR2 YYNGEE, per germline. The CDR3 spans 15 residues. CDR3 protein: CASSVGGLGADTQYF. The CDR3 DNA reads as TGTGCCAGCAGCGTAGGTGGACTAGGAGCAGATACGCAGTATTTT.

This chain connects TRBV30 to TRBJ2-3; 12 bases match TRBD2. The germline gives CDR1 GTSNPN, CDR2 SVGIG (reference sequence). The V segment lost 0 bases and the J segment 3 bases; nucleotides outside the gene matches: 1. The CDR3 totals 15 residues. Here the CDR3 DNA reads TGTGCCTGGAGTGTGACTAGCGGGAGAACAGATACGCAGTATTTT. Protein product: CAWSVTSGRTDTQYF. The full variable domain, rest sourced from reference TRBV30 and TRBJ2-3, is SQTIHQWPATLVQPVGSPLSLECTVEGTSNPNLYWYRQAAGRGLQLLFYSVGIGQISSEVPQNLSASRPQDRQFILSSKKLLLSDSGFYLCAWSVTSGRTDTQYFGPGTRLTVL.

This rearrangement joins TRBV29-1 to TRBJ2-7, with a tentative D call TRBD1 (5 bases). This CDR3 spans 14 amino acids. Trimming removed 7 bases from V and 2 bases from J, with 18 bases in between. From germline, CDR1 is SQVTM and CDR2 ANQGSEA. The CDR3 loop is CSAGGAGNTYEQYF. DNA of the CDR3: TGCAGCGCAGGTGGGGCAGGGAATACCTACGAGCAGTACTTC.